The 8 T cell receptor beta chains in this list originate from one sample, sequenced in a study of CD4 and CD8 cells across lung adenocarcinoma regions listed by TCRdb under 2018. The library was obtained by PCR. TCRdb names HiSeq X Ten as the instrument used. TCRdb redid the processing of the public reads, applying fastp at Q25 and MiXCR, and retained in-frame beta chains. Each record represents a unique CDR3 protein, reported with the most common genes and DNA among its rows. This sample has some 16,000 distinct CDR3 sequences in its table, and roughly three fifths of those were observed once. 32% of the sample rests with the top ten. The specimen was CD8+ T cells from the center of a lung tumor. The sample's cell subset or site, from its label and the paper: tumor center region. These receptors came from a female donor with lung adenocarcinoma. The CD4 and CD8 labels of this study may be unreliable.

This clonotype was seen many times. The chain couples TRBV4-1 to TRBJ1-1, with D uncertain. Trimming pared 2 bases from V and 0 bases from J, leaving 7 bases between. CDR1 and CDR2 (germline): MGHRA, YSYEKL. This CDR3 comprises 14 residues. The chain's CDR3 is CASSQPLLNTEAFF. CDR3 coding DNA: TGCGCCAGCAGCCAACCTCTCCTGAACACTGAAGCTTTCTTT.

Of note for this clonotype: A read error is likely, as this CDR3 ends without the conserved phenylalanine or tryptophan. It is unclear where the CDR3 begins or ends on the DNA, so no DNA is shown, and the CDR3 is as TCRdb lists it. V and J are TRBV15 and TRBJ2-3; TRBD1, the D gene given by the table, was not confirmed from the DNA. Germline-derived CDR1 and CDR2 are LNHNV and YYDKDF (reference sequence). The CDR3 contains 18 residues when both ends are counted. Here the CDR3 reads CAPACPAIFFVEMGVSLC.

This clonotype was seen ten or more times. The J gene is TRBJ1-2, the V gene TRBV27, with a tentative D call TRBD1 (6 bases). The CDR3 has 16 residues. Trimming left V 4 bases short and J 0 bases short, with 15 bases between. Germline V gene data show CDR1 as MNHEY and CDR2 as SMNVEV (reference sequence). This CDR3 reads CASSWGPRPANYGYTF. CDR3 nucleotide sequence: TGTGCCAGCAGTTGGGGGCCCAGACCAGCTAACTATGGCTACACCTTC.

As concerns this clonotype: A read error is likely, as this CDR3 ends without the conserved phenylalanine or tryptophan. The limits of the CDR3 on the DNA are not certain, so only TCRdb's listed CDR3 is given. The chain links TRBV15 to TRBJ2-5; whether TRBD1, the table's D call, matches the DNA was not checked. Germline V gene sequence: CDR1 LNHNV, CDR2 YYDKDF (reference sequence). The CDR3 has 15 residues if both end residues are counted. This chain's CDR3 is CATTPGPVSVVSLPR.

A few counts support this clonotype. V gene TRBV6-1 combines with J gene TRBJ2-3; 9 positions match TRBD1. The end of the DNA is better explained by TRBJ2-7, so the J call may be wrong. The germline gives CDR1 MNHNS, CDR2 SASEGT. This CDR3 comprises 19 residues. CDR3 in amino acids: CASFASGQGRRWVDYEQYF. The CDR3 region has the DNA TGTGCCAGCTTCGCCTCGGGACAGGGAAGGAGATGGGTCGACTACGAGCAGTACTTC.

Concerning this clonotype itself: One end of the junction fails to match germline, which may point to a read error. Here the CDR3 reads CAGSAGHDKETQYF. In nucleotides, the CDR3 is TGTGCGGGGAGTGCGGGCCATGACAAAGAGACCCAGTATTTC. V and J are TRBV6-1 and TRBJ2-5, with a possible D match to TRBD2 (5 bases). The length of the CDR3 is 14 residues. Germline V lookup: CDR1 MNHNS, CDR2 SASEGT.

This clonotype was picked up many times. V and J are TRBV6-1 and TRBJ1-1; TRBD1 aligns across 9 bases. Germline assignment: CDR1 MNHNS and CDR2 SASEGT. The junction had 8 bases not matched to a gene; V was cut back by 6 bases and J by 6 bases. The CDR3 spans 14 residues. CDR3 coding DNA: TGTGCCAGCAGAATAGACAGGGGGTCCCCTGAAGCTTTCTTT. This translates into CASRIDRGSPEAFF.

In nucleotides, the CDR3 is TGCGCCAGCTCCGAGGGGCTTGGGGGCGGTGGCACAGATACGCAGTATTTT. This sequence encodes CASSEGLGGGGTDTQYF. The V call is TRBV10-1, the J call TRBJ2-3; D might be TRBD1 (6 bases). Trimming cost V 8 bases and J 1 base, with 22 bases left between them. The CDR3 is made up of 17 amino acids. Germline V CDR1 and CDR2: WNHNN, SYGVQD (reference sequence).